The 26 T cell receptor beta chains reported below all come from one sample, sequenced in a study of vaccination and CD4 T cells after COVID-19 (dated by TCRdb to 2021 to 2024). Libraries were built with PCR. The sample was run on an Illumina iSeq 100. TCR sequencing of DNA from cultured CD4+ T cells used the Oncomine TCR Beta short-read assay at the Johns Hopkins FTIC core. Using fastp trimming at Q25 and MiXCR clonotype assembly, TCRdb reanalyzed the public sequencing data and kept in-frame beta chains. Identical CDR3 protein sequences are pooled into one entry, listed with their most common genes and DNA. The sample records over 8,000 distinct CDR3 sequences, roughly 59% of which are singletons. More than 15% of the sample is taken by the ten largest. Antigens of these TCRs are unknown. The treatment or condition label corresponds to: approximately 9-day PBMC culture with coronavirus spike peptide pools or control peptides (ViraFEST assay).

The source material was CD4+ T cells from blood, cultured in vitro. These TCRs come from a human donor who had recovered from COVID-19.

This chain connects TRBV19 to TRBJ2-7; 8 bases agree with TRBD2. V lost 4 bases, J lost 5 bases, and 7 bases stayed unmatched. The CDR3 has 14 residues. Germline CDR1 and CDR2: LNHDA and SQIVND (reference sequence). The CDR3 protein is CASSRGGGQDEQYF. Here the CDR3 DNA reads TGTGCCAGTAGTAGAGGCGGGGGGCAAGACGAGCAGTACTTC. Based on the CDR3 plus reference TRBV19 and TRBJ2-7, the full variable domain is DGGITQSPKYLFRKEGQNVTLSCEQNLNHDAMYWYRQDPGQGLRLIYYSQIVNDFQKGDIAEGYSVSREKKESFPLTVTSAQKNPTAFYLCASSRGGGQDEQYFGPGTRLTVT.

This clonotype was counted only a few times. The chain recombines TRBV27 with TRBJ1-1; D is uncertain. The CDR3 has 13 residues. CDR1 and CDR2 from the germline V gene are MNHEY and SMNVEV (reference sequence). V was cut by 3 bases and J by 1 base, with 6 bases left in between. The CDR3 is CASSFLKNTEAFF. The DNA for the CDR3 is TGTGCCAGCAGTTTTTTGAAGAACACTGAAGCTTTCTTT.

CDR3 nucleotide sequence: TGTGCCAGCTCACCAAAAGACGAGCAGTTCTTC. This gives the protein CASSPKDEQFF. V is TRBV18 and J is TRBJ2-1; unclear D gene. Trimming took off 2 bases at V and 10 bases at J, with 6 bases between the two ends. Per the germline V gene, CDR1 is KGHSH and CDR2 is LQKENI. The CDR3 loop spans 11 amino acids.

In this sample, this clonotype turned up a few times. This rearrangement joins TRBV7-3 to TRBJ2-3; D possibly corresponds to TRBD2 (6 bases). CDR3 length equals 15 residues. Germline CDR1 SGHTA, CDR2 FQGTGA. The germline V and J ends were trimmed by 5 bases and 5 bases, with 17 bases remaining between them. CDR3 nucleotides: TGTGCCAGCAGCACCGCGGGGCCTCCTCGAGATACGCAGTATTTT. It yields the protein CASSTAGPPRDTQYF. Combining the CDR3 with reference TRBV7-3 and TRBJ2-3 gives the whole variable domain GAGVSQTPSNKVTEKGKYVELRCDPISGHTALYWYRQSLGQGPEFLIYFQGTGAADDSGLPNDRFFAVRPEGSVSTLKIQRTERGDSAVYLCASSTAGPPRDTQYFGPGTRLTVL.

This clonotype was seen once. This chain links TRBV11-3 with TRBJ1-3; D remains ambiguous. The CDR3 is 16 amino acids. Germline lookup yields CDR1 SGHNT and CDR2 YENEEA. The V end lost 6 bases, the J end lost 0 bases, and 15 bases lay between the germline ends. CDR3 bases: TGTGCCAGCAGGGCCGGGTGGGAGAGCTCTGGAAACACCATATATTTT. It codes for CASRAGWESSGNTIYF.

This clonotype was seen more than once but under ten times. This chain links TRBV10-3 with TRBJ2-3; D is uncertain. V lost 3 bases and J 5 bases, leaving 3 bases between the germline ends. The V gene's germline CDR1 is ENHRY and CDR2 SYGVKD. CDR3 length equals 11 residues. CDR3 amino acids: CAISERDTQYF. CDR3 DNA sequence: TGTGCCATCAGTGAACGAGATACGCAGTATTTT.

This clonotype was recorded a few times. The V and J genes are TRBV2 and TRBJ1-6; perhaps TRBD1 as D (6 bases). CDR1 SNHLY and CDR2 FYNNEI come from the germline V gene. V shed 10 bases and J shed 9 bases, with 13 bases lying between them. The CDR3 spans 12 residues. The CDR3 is CATRTEFSPLHF. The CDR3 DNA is TGTGCCACCCGGACAGAATTTTCACCCCTCCACTTT.

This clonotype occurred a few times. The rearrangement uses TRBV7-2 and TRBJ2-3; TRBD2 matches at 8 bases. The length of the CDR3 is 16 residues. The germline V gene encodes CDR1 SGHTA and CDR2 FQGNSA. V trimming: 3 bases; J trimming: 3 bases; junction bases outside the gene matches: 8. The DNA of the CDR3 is TGTGCCAGCAGCTTCTTATCGGGGGGGCCGACAGATACGCAGTATTTT. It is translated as CASSFLSGGPTDTQYF.

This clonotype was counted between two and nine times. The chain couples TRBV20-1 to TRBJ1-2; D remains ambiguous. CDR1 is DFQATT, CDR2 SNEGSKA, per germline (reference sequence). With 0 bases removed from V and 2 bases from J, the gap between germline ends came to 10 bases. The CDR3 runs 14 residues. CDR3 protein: CSARDRTGNYGYTF. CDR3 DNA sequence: TGCAGTGCTAGAGATCGGACGGGGAACTATGGCTACACCTTC.

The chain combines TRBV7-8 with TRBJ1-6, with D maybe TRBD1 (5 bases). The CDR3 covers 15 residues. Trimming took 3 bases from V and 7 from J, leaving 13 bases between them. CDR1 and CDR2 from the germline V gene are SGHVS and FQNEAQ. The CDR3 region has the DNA TGTGCCAGCAGCTTCGCGGGACGCAGGAATTCACCCCTCCACTTT. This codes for CASSFAGRRNSPLHF.

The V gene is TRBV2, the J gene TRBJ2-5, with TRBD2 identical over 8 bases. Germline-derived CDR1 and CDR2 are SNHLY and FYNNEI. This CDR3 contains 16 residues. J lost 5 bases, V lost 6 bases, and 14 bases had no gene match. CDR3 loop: CASRRGAGGSGETQYF. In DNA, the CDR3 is TGTGCCAGCAGGCGGGGGGCAGGAGGGTCCGGGGAGACCCAGTACTTC. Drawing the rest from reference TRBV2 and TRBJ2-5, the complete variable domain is EPEVTQTPSHQVTQMGQEVILRCVPISNHLYFYWYRQILGQKVEFLVSFYNNEISEKSEIFDDQFSVERPDGSNFTLKIRSTKLEDSAMYFCASRRGAGGSGETQYFGPGTRLLVL.

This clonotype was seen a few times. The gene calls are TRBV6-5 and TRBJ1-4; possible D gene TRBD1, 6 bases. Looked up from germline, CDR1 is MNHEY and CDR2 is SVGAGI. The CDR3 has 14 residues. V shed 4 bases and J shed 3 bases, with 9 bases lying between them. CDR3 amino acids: CASSSQGSNEKLFF. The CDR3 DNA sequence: TGTGCCAGCAGTTCACAGGGTTCTAATGAAAAACTGTTTTTT.

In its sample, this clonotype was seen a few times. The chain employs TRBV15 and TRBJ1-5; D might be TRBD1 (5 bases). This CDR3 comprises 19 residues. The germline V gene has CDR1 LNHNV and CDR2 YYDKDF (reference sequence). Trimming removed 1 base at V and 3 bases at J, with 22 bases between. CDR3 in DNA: TGTGCCACCAGCAGAGGGGTCGGGGGGGAGCTCGGAGTCAATCAGCCCCAGCATTTT. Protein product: CATSRGVGGELGVNQPQHF.

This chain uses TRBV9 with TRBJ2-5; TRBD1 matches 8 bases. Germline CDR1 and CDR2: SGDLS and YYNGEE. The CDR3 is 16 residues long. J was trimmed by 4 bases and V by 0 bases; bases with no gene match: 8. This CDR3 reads CASSVGAGGLLETQYF. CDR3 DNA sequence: TGTGCCAGCAGCGTAGGGGCAGGGGGCCTTTTAGAGACCCAGTACTTC.

The CDR3 nucleotides are TGTGCCAGCAGCTCTGGCAGGGTCAATCAGCCCCAGCATTTT. Encoded protein: CASSSGRVNQPQHF. The chain recombines TRBV6-1 with TRBJ1-5, with D possibly matching TRBD1 (5 bases). Trimming took 6 bases from V and 3 from J, leaving 12 bases between them. Germline CDR1 MNHNS, CDR2 SASEGT. The CDR3 is 14 residues long.

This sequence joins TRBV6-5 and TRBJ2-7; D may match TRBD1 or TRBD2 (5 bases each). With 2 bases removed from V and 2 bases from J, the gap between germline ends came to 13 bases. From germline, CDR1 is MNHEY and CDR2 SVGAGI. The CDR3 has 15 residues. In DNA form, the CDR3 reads TGTGCCAGCAGTTACACCTGGGACGGGACCTACGAGCAGTACTTC. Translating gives CASSYTWDGTYEQYF.

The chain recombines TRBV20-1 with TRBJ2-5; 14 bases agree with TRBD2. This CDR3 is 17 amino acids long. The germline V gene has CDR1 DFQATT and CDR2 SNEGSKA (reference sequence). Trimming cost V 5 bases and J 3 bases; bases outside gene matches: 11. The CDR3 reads CSAGLAGGRLGEETQYF. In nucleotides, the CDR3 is TGCAGTGCTGGACTAGCGGGAGGCCGCCTCGGGGAAGAGACCCAGTACTTC.

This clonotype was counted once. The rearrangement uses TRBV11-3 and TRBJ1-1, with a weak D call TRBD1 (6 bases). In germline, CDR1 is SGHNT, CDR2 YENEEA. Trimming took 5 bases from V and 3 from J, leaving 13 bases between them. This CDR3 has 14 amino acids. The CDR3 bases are TGTGCCAGCAGCCGACGGGGGGCCGACACTGAAGCTTTCTTT. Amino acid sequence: CASSRRGADTEAFF.

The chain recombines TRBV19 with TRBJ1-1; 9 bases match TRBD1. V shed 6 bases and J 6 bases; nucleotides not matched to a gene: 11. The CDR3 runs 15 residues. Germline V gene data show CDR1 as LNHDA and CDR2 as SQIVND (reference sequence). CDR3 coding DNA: TGTGCCAGTAGATACGGGACAGGGTATAATTCTGAAGCTTTCTTT. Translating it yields CASRYGTGYNSEAFF.

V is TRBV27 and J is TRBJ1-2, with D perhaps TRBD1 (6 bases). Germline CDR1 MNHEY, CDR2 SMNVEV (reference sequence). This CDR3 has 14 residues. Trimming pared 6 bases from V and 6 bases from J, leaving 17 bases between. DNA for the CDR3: TGTGCCAGCAGCCGCACAGGGAATGGAAATGGCTACACCTTC. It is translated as CASSRTGNGNGYTF.

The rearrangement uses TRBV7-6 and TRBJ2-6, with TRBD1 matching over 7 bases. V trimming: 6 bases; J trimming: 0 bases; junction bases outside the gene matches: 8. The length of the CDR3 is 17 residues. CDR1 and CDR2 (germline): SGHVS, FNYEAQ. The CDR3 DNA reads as TGTGCCAGCAGTAGGGACAGTGGGCCCTCTGGGGCCAACGTCCTGACTTTC. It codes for CASSRDSGPSGANVLTF.

CDR3 coding DNA: TGTGCCAGCACGTCTCCCGACAGCGCGAACACCGGGGAGCTGTTTTTT. This codes for CASTSPDSANTGELFF. The chain employs TRBV6-1 and TRBJ2-2; possible D gene TRBD1, 5 bases. In germline, CDR1 is MNHNS, CDR2 SASEGT. Trimming shortened V by 7 bases and J by 0 bases, and 15 bases separated the two germline ends. This CDR3 has 16 residues.

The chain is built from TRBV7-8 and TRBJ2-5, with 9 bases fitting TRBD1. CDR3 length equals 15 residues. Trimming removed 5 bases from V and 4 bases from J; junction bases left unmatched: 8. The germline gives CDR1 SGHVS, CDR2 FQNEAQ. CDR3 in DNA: TGTGCCAGCAGCCGGGGACAGGGCCTTCGAGAGACCCAGTACTTC. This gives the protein CASSRGQGLRETQYF.

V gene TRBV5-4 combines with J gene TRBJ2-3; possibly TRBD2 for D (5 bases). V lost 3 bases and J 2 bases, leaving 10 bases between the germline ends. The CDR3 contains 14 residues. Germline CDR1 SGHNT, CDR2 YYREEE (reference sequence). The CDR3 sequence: CASSSKRTTDTQYF. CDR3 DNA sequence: TGTGCCAGCAGCTCCAAGCGGACCACAGATACGCAGTATTTT.

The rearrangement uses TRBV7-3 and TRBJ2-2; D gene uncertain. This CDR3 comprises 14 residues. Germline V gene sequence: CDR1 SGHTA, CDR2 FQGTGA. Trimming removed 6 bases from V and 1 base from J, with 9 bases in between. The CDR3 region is CASSYQRNTGELFF. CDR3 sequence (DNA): TGTGCCAGCAGTTACCAGAGGAACACCGGGGAGCTGTTTTTT.

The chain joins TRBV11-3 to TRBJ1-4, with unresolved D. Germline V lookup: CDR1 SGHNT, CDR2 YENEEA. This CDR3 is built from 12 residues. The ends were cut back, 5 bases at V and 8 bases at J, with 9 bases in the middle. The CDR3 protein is CASSKEGEKLFF. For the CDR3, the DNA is TGTGCCAGCAGCAAGGAAGGGGAAAAACTGTTTTTT.